The clone carrying this TCR beta chain was detected only a few times. The antigen remains undetermined. TCRdb reanalysed the PCR reads using MiXCR and keeps one entry per CDR3 protein. Of about 15,000 distinct CDR3 sequences in the sample, around 45% are singletons; the top ten hold approximately 30%. The V gene lost 1 base and the J gene lost 6 bases, with 18 bases spanning the gap. CDR3 length equals 17 residues. Germline CDR1 SGHVS, CDR2 FNYEAQ. This entry is derived from a study of esophageal squamous cell carcinoma under preoperative chemotherapy. Study results and caveats: Post-treatment tumor-infiltrating lymphocytes appeared partly derived from peripheral T cells migrating into the tumor. Paclitaxel-nedaplatin therapy caused immediate, substantial clonotype frequency changes. Chemotherapy was followed by significantly higher TCR diversity in peripheral T cells only, not tumor-infiltrating lymphocytes.

The time point here: before preoperative PTX-NDP chemotherapy. Patients received paclitaxel-nedaplatin as preoperative chemotherapy before surgery. This sample was obtained from a patient given preoperative chemotherapy. This receptor was identified in a human donor with esophageal squamous cell carcinoma. The donor label of this sample is uncertain. The J gene is TRBJ2-2, the V gene TRBV7-6; D perhaps matches TRBD1 (5 bases). The CDR3 DNA reads TGTGCCAGCAGCTTAGATATAACCAGGGCACATGCCGGGGAGCTGTTTTTT. Amino acid sequence: CASSLDITRAHAGELFF.